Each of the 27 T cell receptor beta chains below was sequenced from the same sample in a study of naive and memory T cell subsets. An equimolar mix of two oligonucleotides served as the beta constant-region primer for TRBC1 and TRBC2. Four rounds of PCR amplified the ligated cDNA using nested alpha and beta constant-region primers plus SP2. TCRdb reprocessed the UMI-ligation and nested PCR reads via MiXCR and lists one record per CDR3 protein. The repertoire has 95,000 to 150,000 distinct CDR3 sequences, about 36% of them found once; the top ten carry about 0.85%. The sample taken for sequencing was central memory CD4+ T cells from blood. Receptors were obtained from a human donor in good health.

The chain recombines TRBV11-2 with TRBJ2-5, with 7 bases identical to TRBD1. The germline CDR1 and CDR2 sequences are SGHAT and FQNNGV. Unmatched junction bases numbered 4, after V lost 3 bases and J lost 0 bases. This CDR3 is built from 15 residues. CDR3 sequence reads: CASSLTGSYQETQYF. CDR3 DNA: TGTGCCAGCAGCTTGACAGGGTCGTACCAAGAGACCCAGTACTTC.

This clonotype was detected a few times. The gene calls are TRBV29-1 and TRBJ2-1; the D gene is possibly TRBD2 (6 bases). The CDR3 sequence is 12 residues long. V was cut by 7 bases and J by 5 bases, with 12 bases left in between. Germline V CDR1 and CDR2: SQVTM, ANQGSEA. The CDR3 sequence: CSGGEANNEQFF. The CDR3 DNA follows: TGCAGCGGGGGGGAGGCAAACAATGAGCAGTTCTTC.

The CDR3 here is CAWSVKGFSGNTIYF. The CDR3 DNA follows: TGTGCCTGGAGTGTAAAGGGTTTCTCTGGAAACACCATATATTTT. The rearrangement joins TRBV30 to TRBJ1-3; D uncertain. Trimming left V 0 bases short and J 0 bases short, with 9 bases between. This CDR3 comprises 15 residues. Germline lookup yields CDR1 GTSNPN and CDR2 SVGIG (reference sequence). The full variable domain, rest sourced from reference TRBV30 and TRBJ1-3, is SQTIHQWPATLVQPVGSPLSLECTVEGTSNPNLYWYRQAAGRGLQLLFYSVGIGQISSEVPQNLSASRPQDRQFILSSKKLLLSDSGFYLCAWSVKGFSGNTIYFGEGSWLTVV.

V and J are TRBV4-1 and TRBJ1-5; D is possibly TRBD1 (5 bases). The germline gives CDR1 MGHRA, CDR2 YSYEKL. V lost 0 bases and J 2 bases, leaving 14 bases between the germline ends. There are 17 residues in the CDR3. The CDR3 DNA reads TGCGCCAGCAGCCAAGAGGTGCCGCAGGGTGGCAATCAGCCCCAGCATTTT. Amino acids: CASSQEVPQGGNQPQHF.

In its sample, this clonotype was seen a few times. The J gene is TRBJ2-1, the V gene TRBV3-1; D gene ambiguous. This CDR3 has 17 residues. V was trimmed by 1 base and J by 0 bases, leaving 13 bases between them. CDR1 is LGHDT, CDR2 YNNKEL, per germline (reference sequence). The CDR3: CASSQVSVRSSYNEQFF. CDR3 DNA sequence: TGTGCCAGCAGCCAAGTTTCAGTGAGGAGCTCCTACAATGAGCAGTTCTTC.

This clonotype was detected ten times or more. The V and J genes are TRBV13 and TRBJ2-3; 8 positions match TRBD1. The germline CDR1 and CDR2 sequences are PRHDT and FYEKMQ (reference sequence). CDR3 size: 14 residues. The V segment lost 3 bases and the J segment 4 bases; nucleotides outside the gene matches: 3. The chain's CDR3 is CASSLGQESDTQYF. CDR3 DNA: TGTGCCAGCAGCTTGGGACAGGAGTCAGATACGCAGTATTTT.

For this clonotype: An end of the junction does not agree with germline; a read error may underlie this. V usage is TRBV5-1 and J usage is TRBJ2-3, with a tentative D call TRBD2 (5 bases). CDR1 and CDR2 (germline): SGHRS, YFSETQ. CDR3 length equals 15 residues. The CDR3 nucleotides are TGCGCCAGCCTTTTGAGCGGAACCAGCACAGATACGCGGTATTTT. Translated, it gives CASLLSGTSTDTRYF.

The CDR3, as DNA: TGTGCCATCAAAGCGGGCAGGGGGGGTCAGCCCCAGCATTTT. This translates into CAIKAGRGGQPQHF. This sequence joins TRBV10-3 and TRBJ1-5, with 7 positions matching TRBD1. J was trimmed by 6 bases and V by 7 bases; bases with no gene match: 9. This CDR3 is built from 14 residues. The germline V gene encodes CDR1 ENHRY and CDR2 SYGVKD.

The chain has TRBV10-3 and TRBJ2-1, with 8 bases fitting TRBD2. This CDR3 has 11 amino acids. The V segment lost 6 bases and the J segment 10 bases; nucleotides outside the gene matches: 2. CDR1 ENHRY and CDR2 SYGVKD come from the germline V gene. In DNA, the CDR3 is TGTGCCATCAGCCAGCGGGAGGAGCAGTTCTTC. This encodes CAISQREEQFF.

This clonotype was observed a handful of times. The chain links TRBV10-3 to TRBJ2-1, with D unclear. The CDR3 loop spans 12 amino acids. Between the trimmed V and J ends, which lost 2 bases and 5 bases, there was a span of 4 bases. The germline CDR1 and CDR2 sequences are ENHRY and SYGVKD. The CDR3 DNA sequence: TGTGCCATCAGTGAGCTAAACAATGAGCAGTTCTTC. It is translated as CAISELNNEQFF.

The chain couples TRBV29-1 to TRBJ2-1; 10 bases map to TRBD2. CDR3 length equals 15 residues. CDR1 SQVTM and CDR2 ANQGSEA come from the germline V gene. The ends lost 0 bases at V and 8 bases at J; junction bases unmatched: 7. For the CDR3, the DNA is TGCAGCGTTGAAGATAGCCCTAGCGGGGGAGATGAGCAGTTCTTC. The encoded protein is CSVEDSPSGGDEQFF.

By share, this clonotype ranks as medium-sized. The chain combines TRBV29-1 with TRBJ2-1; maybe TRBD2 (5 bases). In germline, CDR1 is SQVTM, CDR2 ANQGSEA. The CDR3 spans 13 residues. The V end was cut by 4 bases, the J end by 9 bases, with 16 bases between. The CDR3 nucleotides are TGCAGCGTTGGGGAAACTAGTAGTGCTGAGCAGTTCTTC. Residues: CSVGETSSAEQFF.

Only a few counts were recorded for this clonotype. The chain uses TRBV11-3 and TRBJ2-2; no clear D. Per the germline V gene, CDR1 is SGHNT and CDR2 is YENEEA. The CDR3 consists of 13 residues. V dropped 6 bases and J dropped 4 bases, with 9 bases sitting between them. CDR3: CASRIDATGELFF. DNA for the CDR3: TGTGCCAGCAGGATCGATGCCACCGGGGAGCTGTTTTTT.

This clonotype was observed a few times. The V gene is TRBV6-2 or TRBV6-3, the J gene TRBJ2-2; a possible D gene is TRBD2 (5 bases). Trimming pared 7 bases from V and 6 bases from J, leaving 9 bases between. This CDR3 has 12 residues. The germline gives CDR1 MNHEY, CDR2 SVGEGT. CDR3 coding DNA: TGTGCCAGCACCGTCGGGGCCGGGGAGCTGTTTTTT. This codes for CASTVGAGELFF.

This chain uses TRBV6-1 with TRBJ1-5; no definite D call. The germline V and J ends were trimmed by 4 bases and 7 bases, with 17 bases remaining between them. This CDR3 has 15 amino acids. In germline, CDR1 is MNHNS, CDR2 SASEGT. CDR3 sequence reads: CASSAAGSIRQPQHF. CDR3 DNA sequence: TGTGCCAGCAGTGCAGCGGGGAGTATTCGGCAGCCCCAGCATTTT.

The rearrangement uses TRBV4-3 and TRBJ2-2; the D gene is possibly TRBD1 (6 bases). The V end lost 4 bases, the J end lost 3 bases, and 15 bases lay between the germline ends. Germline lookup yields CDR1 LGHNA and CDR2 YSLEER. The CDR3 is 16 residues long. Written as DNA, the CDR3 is TGCGCCAGCAGCCGCAATTATAACAGGGACACCGGGGAGCTGTTTTTT. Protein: CASSRNYNRDTGELFF.

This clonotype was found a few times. Written as DNA, the CDR3 is TGTGCCAGCAGCCAAGTGACAGGGGCGGCAGGAGGCTACACCTTC. Protein sequence: CASSQVTGAAGGYTF. J is TRBJ1-2 and V is TRBV3-1; 8 bases line up with TRBD1. CDR3 size: 15 residues. Losses at the gene ends were 1 base for V and 8 bases for J; bases not matched to a gene: 9. Germline CDR1 is LGHDT and CDR2 is YNNKEL (reference sequence).

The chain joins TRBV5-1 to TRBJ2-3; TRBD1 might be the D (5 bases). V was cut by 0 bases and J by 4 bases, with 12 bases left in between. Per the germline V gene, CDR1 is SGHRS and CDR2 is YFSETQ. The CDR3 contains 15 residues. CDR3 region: CASSLEGVAPDTQYF. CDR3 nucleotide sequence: TGCGCCAGCAGCTTGGAAGGGGTAGCCCCAGATACGCAGTATTTT. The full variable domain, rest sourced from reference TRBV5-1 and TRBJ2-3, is KAGVTQTPRYLIKTRGQQVTLSCSPISGHRSVSWYQQTPGQGLQFLFEYFSETQRNKGNFPGRFSGRQFSNSRSEMNVSTLELGDSALYLCASSLEGVAPDTQYFGPGTRLTVL.

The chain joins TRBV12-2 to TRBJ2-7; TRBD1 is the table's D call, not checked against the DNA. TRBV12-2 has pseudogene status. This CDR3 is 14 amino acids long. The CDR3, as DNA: TGTGCAAGTCGCCCCAGGCAGCAGGGCGACGAGCAGTACTTC. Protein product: CASRPRQQGDEQYF.

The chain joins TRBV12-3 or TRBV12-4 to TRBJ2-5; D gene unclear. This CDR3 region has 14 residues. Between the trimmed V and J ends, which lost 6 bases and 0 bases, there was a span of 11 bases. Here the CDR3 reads CASSPTQYQETQYF. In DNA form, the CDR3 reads TGTGCCAGCAGCCCGACCCAGTACCAAGAGACCCAGTACTTC.

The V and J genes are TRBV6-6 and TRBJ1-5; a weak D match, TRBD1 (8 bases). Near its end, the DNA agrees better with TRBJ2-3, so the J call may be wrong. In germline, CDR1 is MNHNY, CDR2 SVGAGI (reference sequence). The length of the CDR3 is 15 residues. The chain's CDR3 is CASSYTGQGGSAQYF. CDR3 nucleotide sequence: TGTGCCAGCAGTTACACTGGACAGGGAGGGTCAGCCCAGTATTTT.

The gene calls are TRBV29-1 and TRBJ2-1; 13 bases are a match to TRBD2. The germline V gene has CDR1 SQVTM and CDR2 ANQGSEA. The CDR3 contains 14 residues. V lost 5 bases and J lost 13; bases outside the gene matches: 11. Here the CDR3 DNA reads TGCAGCGTTTCCGGGACTAGCGGGATAGCGCATCAGTTCTTC. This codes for CSVSGTSGIAHQFF.

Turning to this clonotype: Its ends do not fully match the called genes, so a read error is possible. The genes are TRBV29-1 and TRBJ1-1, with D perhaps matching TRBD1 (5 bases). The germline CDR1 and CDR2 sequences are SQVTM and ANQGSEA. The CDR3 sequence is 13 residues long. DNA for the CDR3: TGCAGCGTCGAAGCGGGGGTCAGAGCTGAAGCTTTCTTT. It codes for CSVEAGVRAEAFF.

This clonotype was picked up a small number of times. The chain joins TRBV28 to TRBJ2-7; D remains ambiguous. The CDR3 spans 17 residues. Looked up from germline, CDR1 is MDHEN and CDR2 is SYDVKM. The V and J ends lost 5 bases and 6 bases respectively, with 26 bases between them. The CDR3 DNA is TGTGCCAGCAGTGCCCCTGGGGTAGCTTGGCCCCAAGTCGAGCAGTACTTC. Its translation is CASSAPGVAWPQVEQYF.

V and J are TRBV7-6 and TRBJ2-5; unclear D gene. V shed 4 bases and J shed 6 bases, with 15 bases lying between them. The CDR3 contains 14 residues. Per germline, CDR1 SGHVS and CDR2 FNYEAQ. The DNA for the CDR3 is TGTGCCAGCAGCTCCGACTCACCCGGGCAGACCCAGTACTTC. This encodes CASSSDSPGQTQYF.

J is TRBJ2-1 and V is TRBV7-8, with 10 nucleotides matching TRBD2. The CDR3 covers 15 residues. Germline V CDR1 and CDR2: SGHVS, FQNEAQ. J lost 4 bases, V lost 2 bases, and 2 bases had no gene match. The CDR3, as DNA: TGTGCCAGCAGCTTACTAGCGGGAGAATACAATGAGCAGTTCTTC. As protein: CASSLLAGEYNEQFF.

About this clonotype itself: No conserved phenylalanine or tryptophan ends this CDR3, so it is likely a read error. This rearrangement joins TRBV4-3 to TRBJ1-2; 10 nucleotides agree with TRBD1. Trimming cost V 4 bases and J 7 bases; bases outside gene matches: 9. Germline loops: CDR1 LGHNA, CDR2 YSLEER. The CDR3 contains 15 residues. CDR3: CASSRRGQGSSGYTI. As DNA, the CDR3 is TGCGCCAGCAGCCGTAGGGGACAGGGGTCATCTGGCTACACCATC.